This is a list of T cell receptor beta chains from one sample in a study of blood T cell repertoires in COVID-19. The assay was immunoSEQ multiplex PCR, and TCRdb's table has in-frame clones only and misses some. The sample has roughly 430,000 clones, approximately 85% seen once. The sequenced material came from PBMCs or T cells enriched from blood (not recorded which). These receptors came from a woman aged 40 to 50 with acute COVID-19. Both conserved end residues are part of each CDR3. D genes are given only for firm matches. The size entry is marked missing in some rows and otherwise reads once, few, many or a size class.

cdr3_aa: CASSRTGTNYGYTF
cdr3_nt: TGTGCCAGCAGCCGGACAGGGACTAACTATGGCTACACCTTC
v_call: TRBV9
clone_size: -
j_call: TRBJ1-2
d_call: TRBD1

cdr3_aa: CASSLFPSSNEQFF
cdr3_nt: TGTGCCAGCAGTTTATTCCCTAGCAGTAATGAGCAGTTCTTC
v_call: TRBV27
clone_size: -
j_call: TRBJ2-1
d_call: -

cdr3_aa: CASSEYIQETQYF
cdr3_nt: TGTGCCAGCAGTGAATACATCCAAGAGACCCAGTACTTC
v_call: TRBV25-1
clone_size: -
j_call: TRBJ2-5
d_call: -

cdr3_aa: CASSPDRGSSYNEQFF
cdr3_nt: TGTGCCAGCAGTCCCGACAGGGGAAGCTCCTACAATGAGCAGTTCTTC
v_call: TRBV11-3
clone_size: -
j_call: TRBJ2-1
d_call: TRBD1

cdr3_aa: CASSPPPGTGNQPQHF
cdr3_nt: TGTGCCAGTAGTCCCCCCCCCGGGACAGGGAATCAGCCCCAGCATTTT
v_call: TRBV19
clone_size: -
j_call: TRBJ1-5
d_call: TRBD1

cdr3_aa: CAWSGGQDLSNQPQHF
cdr3_nt: TGTGCCTGGAGCGGGGGACAGGACCTTTCCAATCAGCCCCAGCATTTT
v_call: TRBV30
clone_size: -
j_call: TRBJ1-5
d_call: TRBD1

cdr3_aa: CATRTGGSGNTIYF
cdr3_nt: TGTGCCACCCGGACAGGGGGTTCTGGAAACACCATATATTTT
v_call: TRBV10-3
clone_size: -
j_call: TRBJ1-3
d_call: TRBD1

cdr3_aa: CASGREGASDTQYF
cdr3_nt: TGTGCTAGTGGCCGTGAGGGGGCGTCAGATACGCAGTATTTT
v_call: TRBV12-5
clone_size: -
j_call: TRBJ2-3
d_call: TRBD1

cdr3_aa: CASSYFGGLADTQYF
cdr3_nt: TGTGCCAGCAGCTATTTTGGGGGACTCGCAGATACGCAGTATTTT
v_call: TRBV5-6
clone_size: -
j_call: TRBJ2-3
d_call: -

cdr3_aa: CASRSSYEQYF
cdr3_nt: TGTGCCAGCAGGTCGTCGTACGAGCAGTACTTC
v_call: TRBV7-9
clone_size: -
j_call: TRBJ2-7
d_call: -

cdr3_aa: CASSGPKRGTEAFF
cdr3_nt: TGTGCCAGCAGTGGGCCTAAAAGGGGGACAGAAGCTTTCTTT
v_call: TRBV2
clone_size: -
j_call: TRBJ1-1
d_call: -

cdr3_aa: CASSLDRGNQPQHF
cdr3_nt: TGTGCCAGCAGCCTCGACAGGGGCAATCAGCCCCAGCATTTT
v_call: TRBV7-2
clone_size: -
j_call: TRBJ1-5
d_call: TRBD1

cdr3_aa: CASSLPGQGPPGELFF
cdr3_nt: TGTGCCAGCAGTCTTCCGGGACAGGGACCCCCCGGGGAGCTGTTTTTT
v_call: TRBV21-1
clone_size: -
j_call: TRBJ2-2
d_call: -

cdr3_aa: CASSVGVSLADYEQYF
cdr3_nt: TGTGCCAGCAGCGTAGGGGTCAGTCTAGCGGACTACGAGCAGTACTTC
v_call: TRBV9
clone_size: -
j_call: TRBJ2-7
d_call: TRBD2

cdr3_aa: CASSGDRARNQPQHF
cdr3_nt: TGCGCCAGCAGCGGTGACAGGGCCAGGAATCAGCCCCAGCATTTT
v_call: TRBV4-1
clone_size: -
j_call: TRBJ1-5
d_call: TRBD1

cdr3_aa: CASSYLYEQYF
cdr3_nt: TGTGCCAGCAGTTACCTCTACGAGCAGTACTTC
v_call: TRBV6-5
clone_size: -
j_call: TRBJ2-7
d_call: -

cdr3_aa: CASSLGTGPNEKLFF
cdr3_nt: TGTGCCAGCAGCTTAGGGACAGGGCCTAATGAAAAACTGTTTTTT
v_call: TRBV7-6
clone_size: -
j_call: TRBJ1-4
d_call: TRBD1

cdr3_aa: CASTSQGTNEKLFF
cdr3_nt: TGTGCCAGCACTTCACAGGGTACTAATGAAAAACTGTTTTTT
v_call: TRBV7-9
clone_size: -
j_call: TRBJ1-4
d_call: -

cdr3_aa: CASNADRAGGYTF
cdr3_nt: TGTGCCAGCAACGCGGACAGGGCTGGTGGCTACACCTTC
v_call: TRBV7-9
clone_size: -
j_call: TRBJ1-2
d_call: TRBD1

cdr3_aa: CASSIRGQREKLFF
cdr3_nt: TGTGCCAGTAGTATAAGGGGACAACGGGAAAAACTGTTTTTT
v_call: TRBV19
clone_size: -
j_call: TRBJ1-4
d_call: -

cdr3_aa: CASSLQGDPSYEQYF
cdr3_nt: TGTGCCAGCAGTTTACAGGGGGATCCTTCCTACGAGCAGTACTTC
v_call: TRBV6-5
clone_size: -
j_call: TRBJ2-7
d_call: TRBD1

cdr3_aa: CASSVATGNTIYF
cdr3_nt: TGTGCCAGCAGCGTAGCTACTGGAAACACCATATATTTT
v_call: TRBV9
clone_size: -
j_call: TRBJ1-3
d_call: -

cdr3_aa: CASSRGLAGRETQYF
cdr3_nt: TGTGCCAGCAGTAGAGGACTAGCGGGGAGGGAGACCCAGTACTTC
v_call: TRBV27
clone_size: -
j_call: TRBJ2-5
d_call: TRBD2

cdr3_aa: CASTGTGAVNEQFF
cdr3_nt: TGTGCCAGCACCGGGACAGGGGCGGTCAATGAGCAGTTCTTC
v_call: TRBV5-5
clone_size: -
j_call: TRBJ2-1
d_call: TRBD1

cdr3_aa: CASSELWRGSTNEKLFF
cdr3_nt: TGTGCCAGCAGTGAATTATGGCGGGGGTCGACTAATGAAAAACTGTTTTTT
v_call: TRBV2
clone_size: -
j_call: TRBJ1-4
d_call: -

cdr3_aa: CAWSWTGLRNEQYF
cdr3_nt: TGTGCCTGGAGTTGGACAGGGCTTCGGAACGAGCAGTACTTC
v_call: TRBV30
clone_size: -
j_call: TRBJ2-7
d_call: TRBD1

cdr3_aa: CASSRGGSGGSNEQFF
cdr3_nt: TGTGCCAGCAGTAGGGGAGGTAGCGGGGGGAGCAATGAGCAGTTCTTC
v_call: TRBV27
clone_size: -
j_call: TRBJ2-1
d_call: TRBD2

cdr3_aa: CATAEALGNQPQHF
cdr3_nt: TGTGCCACCGCGGAGGCCTTGGGAAATCAGCCCCAGCATTTT
v_call: TRBV28
clone_size: -
j_call: TRBJ1-5
d_call: -

cdr3_aa: CASSEAPTPLRFF
cdr3_nt: TGTGCCAGCAGTGAAGCCCCGACACCTCTTCGGTTCTTC
v_call: TRBV2
clone_size: -
j_call: TRBJ2-1
d_call: -

cdr3_aa: CASSQDQGTNYGYTF
cdr3_nt: TGCGCCAGCAGCCAAGATCAGGGCACCAACTATGGCTACACCTTC
v_call: TRBV4-1
clone_size: -
j_call: TRBJ1-2
d_call: -

cdr3_aa: CAINQGRDTGELFF
cdr3_nt: TGTGCCATCAATCAGGGGAGGGACACCGGGGAGCTGTTTTTT
v_call: TRBV10-3
clone_size: -
j_call: TRBJ2-2
d_call: -

cdr3_aa: CASSSLAGGVGGQYF
cdr3_nt: TGTGCCAGCAGCTCACTAGCGGGGGGGGTTGGTGGGCAGTATTTT
v_call: TRBV7-2
clone_size: once
j_call: TRBJ2-3
d_call: TRBD2

cdr3_aa: CASSPDSYEQYF
cdr3_nt: TGCGCCAGCAGCCCGGACAGCTACGAGCAGTACTTC
v_call: TRBV5-1
clone_size: once
j_call: TRBJ2-7
d_call: -

cdr3_aa: CASSFSGRQPQHF
cdr3_nt: TGTGCCAGCAGCTTTTCGGGGAGGCAGCCCCAGCATTTT
v_call: TRBV5-6
clone_size: -
j_call: TRBJ1-5
d_call: -

cdr3_aa: CASSQDPGTDWQPQHF
cdr3_nt: TGCGCCAGCAGCCAAGATCCAGGGACAGATTGGCAGCCCCAGCATTTT
v_call: TRBV4-1
clone_size: -
j_call: TRBJ1-5
d_call: TRBD1

cdr3_aa: CASSIDRDDMQFF
cdr3_nt: TGTGCCAGCAGCATCGACAGGGATGACATGCAGTTCTTC
v_call: TRBV21-1
clone_size: -
j_call: TRBJ2-1
d_call: -

cdr3_aa: CAWSSGRLAGGHGEETQYF
cdr3_nt: TGTGCCTGGAGCAGCGGGCGGCTAGCGGGGGGTCACGGGGAAGAGACCCAGTACTTC
v_call: TRBV30
clone_size: once
j_call: TRBJ2-5
d_call: TRBD2

cdr3_aa: CATREGQGANYGYTF
cdr3_nt: TGTGCCACCAGGGAGGGACAGGGGGCTAACTATGGCTACACCTTC
v_call: TRBV24-1
clone_size: -
j_call: TRBJ1-2
d_call: TRBD1

cdr3_aa: CASRGGTGVFF
cdr3_nt: TGTGCCAGCAGAGGGGGGACAGGTGTGTTTTTT
v_call: TRBV5-5
clone_size: -
j_call: TRBJ1-4
d_call: TRBD1

cdr3_aa: CASSPTGGNDYGYTF
cdr3_nt: TGTGCCAGCAGCCCGACCGGCGGCAATGACTATGGCTACACCTTC
v_call: TRBV7-2
clone_size: -
j_call: TRBJ1-2
d_call: -

cdr3_aa: CASRPPGQGNEKLFF
cdr3_nt: TGTGCCAGCAGACCACCGGGACAGGGTAATGAAAAACTGTTTTTT
v_call: TRBV2
clone_size: -
j_call: TRBJ1-4
d_call: TRBD1

cdr3_aa: CASSHDTEQVVEQYF
cdr3_nt: TGTGCCAGCTCACATGATACGGAACAGGTCGTCGAGCAGTACTTC
v_call: TRBV18
clone_size: -
j_call: TRBJ2-7
d_call: -

cdr3_aa: CASSMGGTNEQFF
cdr3_nt: TGTGCCAGTAGTATGGGGGGTACGAATGAGCAGTTCTTC
v_call: TRBV19
clone_size: -
j_call: TRBJ2-1
d_call: -

cdr3_aa: CATSDSRTGNYGYTF
cdr3_nt: TGTGCCACCAGTGATAGTAGGACAGGAAACTATGGCTACACCTTC
v_call: TRBV24-1
clone_size: -
j_call: TRBJ1-2
d_call: TRBD1

cdr3_aa: CSVEGFGGPEGYTF
cdr3_nt: TGCAGCGTTGAAGGGTTTGGGGGCCCGGAGGGCTACACCTTC
v_call: TRBV29-1
clone_size: -
j_call: TRBJ1-2
d_call: -

cdr3_aa: CASSPTGGEGNQPQHF
cdr3_nt: TGTGCCAGCTCACCTACAGGGGGCGAGGGCAATCAGCCCCAGCATTTT
v_call: TRBV18
clone_size: once
j_call: TRBJ1-5
d_call: TRBD1

cdr3_aa: CASSPGQGGSSYNSPLHF
cdr3_nt: TGCGCCAGCAGCCCCGGACAGGGGGGCAGCTCCTATAATTCACCCCTCCACTTT
v_call: TRBV4-1
clone_size: -
j_call: TRBJ1-6
d_call: TRBD1

cdr3_aa: CASSGGTGDYSNQPQHF
cdr3_nt: TGTGCCAGCAGTGGAGGGACAGGGGATTATAGCAATCAGCCCCAGCATTTT
v_call: TRBV6-1
clone_size: -
j_call: TRBJ1-5
d_call: TRBD1

cdr3_aa: CAWSVGGADYTF
cdr3_nt: TGTGCCTGGAGTGTGGGAGGGGCGGACTACACCTTC
v_call: TRBV30
clone_size: -
j_call: TRBJ1-2
d_call: -

cdr3_aa: CATSDLSSSNQPQHF
cdr3_nt: TGTGCCACCAGTGATTTGTCCAGTAGCAATCAGCCCCAGCATTTT
v_call: TRBV24-1
clone_size: -
j_call: TRBJ1-5
d_call: -

cdr3_aa: CASSNRENQPQHF
cdr3_nt: TGTGCCAGCAGTAACAGGGAGAATCAGCCCCAGCATTTT
v_call: TRBV12-3/TRBV12-4
clone_size: -
j_call: TRBJ1-5
d_call: -

cdr3_aa: CASSIREGGYTF
cdr3_nt: TGTGCCAGCTCAATTCGGGAAGGTGGCTACACCTTC
v_call: TRBV18
clone_size: -
j_call: TRBJ1-2
d_call: -

cdr3_aa: CASKPYGGPYQETQYF
cdr3_nt: TGTGCCAGCAAACCCTACGGGGGGCCGTACCAAGAGACCCAGTACTTC
v_call: TRBV5-6
clone_size: -
j_call: TRBJ2-5
d_call: -

cdr3_aa: CASSFQAEQYF
cdr3_nt: TGTGCCAGCAGTTTCCAGGCGGAGCAGTACTTC
v_call: TRBV12-3/TRBV12-4
clone_size: -
j_call: TRBJ2-7
d_call: -

cdr3_aa: CASSESSGQGQNEQFF
cdr3_nt: TGTGCCAGCAGCGAGAGCTCGGGACAGGGTCAGAATGAGCAGTTCTTC
v_call: TRBV9
clone_size: once
j_call: TRBJ2-1
d_call: TRBD1

cdr3_aa: CATQDRGNYGYTF
cdr3_nt: TGTGCCACCCAAGATCGGGGGAACTATGGCTACACCTTC
v_call: TRBV12-3/TRBV12-4
clone_size: -
j_call: TRBJ1-2
d_call: -

cdr3_aa: CASSVAPGQNNSPLHF
cdr3_nt: TGTGCCAGCAGCGTAGCGCCGGGACAGAATAATTCACCCCTCCACTTT
v_call: TRBV9
clone_size: -
j_call: TRBJ1-6
d_call: TRBD1

cdr3_aa: CASSRDSSNSPLHF
cdr3_nt: TGTGCCAGCAGCCGGGACAGCAGTAATTCACCCCTCCACTTT
v_call: TRBV2
clone_size: -
j_call: TRBJ1-6
d_call: TRBD1

cdr3_aa: CASSSRQGRSPGTEAFF
cdr3_nt: TGTGCCAGCAGCTCCCGACAGGGGAGGTCTCCGGGCACTGAAGCTTTCTTT
v_call: TRBV5-4
clone_size: -
j_call: TRBJ1-1
d_call: TRBD1

cdr3_aa: CASSRADSNEAFF
cdr3_nt: TGCGCCAGCAGTCGGGCGGACAGTAATGAAGCTTTCTTT
v_call: TRBV23-1
clone_size: -
j_call: TRBJ1-1
d_call: -